This T cell receptor beta chain is from a study of blood T cell repertoires in COVID-19. As for the study in general: COVID-19 samples from acute and convalescent phases originated in the United States, Italy and Spain. T cells, B-cell-depleted T cells, or PBMCs provided the cDNA or gDNA that served as material.

The sample holds one count of this clone. CDR3 length equals 16 residues. V shed 5 bases and J 1 base; nucleotides not matched to a gene: 8. Germline loops: CDR1 MNHEY, CDR2 SMNVEV (reference sequence). Original analysis: How many nucleated cells were present was estimated from reference gene primer amplification. Using immunoSEQ multiplex PCR, the repertoire was profiled, and TCRdb retains in-frame clones only, with some absent. The V and J calls and clone size were taken over from that table, and D and trimming were inferred from the DNA. Among tens of thousands of clones listed, roughly 85% were seen once.

J is TRBJ2-3 and V is TRBV27; 8 bases agree with TRBD2. The sample consisted of peripheral blood. The sequence was collected from a woman in her fifties or sixties with active COVID-19. The CDR3 loop is CASSPSLSGGTDTQYF. For the CDR3, the DNA is TGTGCCAGCAGTCCATCACTTAGCGGGGGCACAGATACGCAGTATTTT.